The 28 T cell receptor beta chains given below trace back to one sample, sequenced in a study of blood T cell repertoires in COVID-19 (dated by TCRdb to between 2020 and 2021). The receptor library was made with the immunoSEQ multiplex PCR assay. TCRdb took this table from immuneACCESS and kept in-frame rearrangements with V and J called. Such tables lack part of the clones; where checked against another copy, unresolved V genes explain under half of the gap, and the rest is unexplained. This sample comprises 150,000 or so clones, approximately 90% of them detected only once. The top ten clonotypes cover about 9.4% of the sample. Sequencing was carried out using peripheral blood. Source of these receptors: a woman in her 70s with COVID-19, enrolled during active disease.

The J gene is TRBJ1-1, the V gene TRBV11-2, with 9 bases aligning to TRBD1. The CDR3 is 18 residues long. Germline lookup yields CDR1 SGHAT and CDR2 FQNNGV. The J segment lost 1 base and the V segment lost 0 bases, leaving 9 bases of the junction unmatched. This CDR3 is CASSLDGGTGPRNTEAFF. CDR3 nucleotides: TGTGCCAGCAGCTTAGATGGGGGGACAGGGCCCAGGAACACTGAAGCTTTCTTT.

This chain uses TRBV19 with TRBJ2-1, with 8 nucleotides matching TRBD1. The CDR3 spans 15 residues. Germline lookup yields CDR1 LNHDA and CDR2 SQIVND (reference sequence). The V gene end was trimmed by 6 bases and the J gene end by 4 bases; junction bases not matched to a gene: 8. The CDR3 DNA sequence: TGTGCCAGTAGGGAGGACAGGGCCAGTTACAATGAGCAGTTCTTC. Its protein product is CASREDRASYNEQFF.

The chain carries TRBV10-3 and TRBJ2-2; TRBD2 is a possible D gene (6 bases). The CDR3 totals 13 residues. Germline CDR1 reads ENHRY; CDR2 reads SYGVKD. V was trimmed by 9 bases and J by 4 bases, leaving 12 bases between them. The CDR3 spells CAMSEGGTGELFF. The CDR3 DNA reads TGTGCCATGTCGGAGGGAGGCACCGGGGAGCTGTTTTTT.

The rearrangement joins TRBV6-5 to TRBJ2-5, with D possibly matching TRBD1 (6 bases). Germline assignment: CDR1 MNHEY and CDR2 SVGAGI. V shed 6 bases and J shed 0 bases, with 14 bases lying between them. The CDR3 is made up of 15 amino acids. The CDR3 nucleotides are TGTGCCAGCAGGAAGGCCGGGACACACCAAGAGACCCAGTACTTC. Translation gives CASRKAGTHQETQYF.

The genes are TRBV19 and TRBJ1-5, with 11 bases identical to TRBD1. Germline V gene data show CDR1 as LNHDA and CDR2 as SQIVND (reference sequence). There are 17 residues in the CDR3. J was trimmed by 2 bases and V by 4 bases; bases with no gene match: 7. This CDR3 is CASSRDRGNRRNQPQHF. For the CDR3, the DNA is TGTGCCAGTAGTAGGGACAGGGGGAATCGACGCAATCAGCCCCAGCATTTT.

This chain joins TRBV5-1 and TRBJ1-6, with a weak D call TRBD1 (6 bases). The V gene lost 7 bases and the J gene lost 0 bases, with 14 bases spanning the gap. CDR3 length equals 16 residues. Germline V gene data show CDR1 as SGHRS and CDR2 as YFSETQ. The CDR3 bases are TGCGCCAGCGCCTGGACAGCGAGCTCCTATAATTCACCCCTCCACTTT. Translating gives CASAWTASSYNSPLHF.

This chain joins TRBV19 and TRBJ2-5; 7 nucleotides match TRBD1. Per germline, CDR1 LNHDA and CDR2 SQIVND (reference sequence). With V trimmed by 3 bases and J by 1 base, 5 bases remained unmatched. The CDR3 is 15 amino acids. The CDR3 nucleotides are TGTGCCAGTAGTATCGACAGGGCCCTCCAAGAGACCCAGTACTTC. Protein product: CASSIDRALQETQYF.

The chain employs TRBV27 and TRBJ2-7, with 9 bases aligning to TRBD1. This CDR3 region has 15 residues. Germline lookup yields CDR1 MNHEY and CDR2 SMNVEV (reference sequence). The J segment lost 4 bases and the V segment lost 6 bases, leaving 10 bases of the junction unmatched. As DNA, the CDR3 is TGTGCCAGCAGGCACAGGGGGCCTTCCGGGTACGAGCAGTACTTC. Its protein product is CASRHRGPSGYEQYF.

J is TRBJ1-6 and V is TRBV20-1; D unclear. This CDR3 is 13 amino acids long. Germline V gene data show CDR1 as DFQATT and CDR2 as SNEGSKA (reference sequence). V lost 3 bases and J lost 4, with 7 bases in between. CDR3 sequence: CSASSRYNSPLHF. The DNA for the CDR3 is TGCAGTGCTAGTAGCCGGTATAATTCACCCCTCCACTTT.

The DNA of the CDR3 is TGCGCCAGCAGCTTGGCCGAGGGAAACACCATATATTTT. It specifies CASSLAEGNTIYF. V usage is TRBV5-1 and J usage is TRBJ1-3; D is unclear. Trimming left V 0 bases short and J 4 bases short, with 5 bases between. Germline values: CDR1 SGHRS, CDR2 YFSETQ. This CDR3 has 13 amino acids.

The chain recombines TRBV7-2 with TRBJ2-5, with 7 bases matching TRBD1. The assigned J gene may be wrong: the sequence end matches TRBJ2-7 better. Germline-derived CDR1 and CDR2 are SGHTA and FQGNSA. This CDR3 spans 14 amino acids. The DNA for the CDR3 is TGTGCCAGCAGCTTACAGGGACAGATTTACGAGCAGTACTTC. Its protein is CASSLQGQIYEQYF.

V is TRBV19 and J is TRBJ2-3; 9 nucleotides match TRBD1. The V segment lost 2 bases and the J segment 4 bases; nucleotides outside the gene matches: 4. The CDR3 has 15 residues. Germline loops: CDR1 LNHDA, CDR2 SQIVND (reference sequence). The DNA of the CDR3 is TGTGCCAGTAGTATATGGGACAGGGTTGCAGATACGCAGTATTTT. Translation: CASSIWDRVADTQYF.

The table lists this clone with a count of one. This chain uses TRBV27 with TRBJ1-2, with D maybe TRBD1 (6 bases). The germline gives CDR1 MNHEY, CDR2 SMNVEV (reference sequence). The length of the CDR3 is 15 residues. Trimming shortened V by 1 base and J by 2 bases, and 11 bases separated the two germline ends. The CDR3 region is CASSLYADRNYGYTF. The CDR3 DNA reads as TGTGCCAGCAGTTTATACGCGGACAGAAACTATGGCTACACCTTC.

The table lists this clone with a few counts. The chain combines TRBV5-1 with TRBJ2-1; 8 bases map to TRBD2. V was pared by 7 bases and J by 7 bases, with 13 bases of the junction left unmatched. Germline loops: CDR1 SGHRS, CDR2 YFSETQ. CDR3 length: 15 residues. The CDR3: CASSYGGATVNEQFF. Here the CDR3 DNA reads TGCGCCAGCTCCTACGGGGGGGCGACCGTGAATGAGCAGTTCTTC.

The chain couples TRBV5-8 to TRBJ1-1; TRBD1 might be the D (5 bases). Germline CDR1 SGHTS, CDR2 YDEGEE. This CDR3 is 16 amino acids long. With 3 bases removed from V and 0 bases from J, the gap between germline ends came to 15 bases. The CDR3 DNA is TGTGCCAGCAGCTCATTTCGTGGGGGGATGAACACTGAAGCTTTCTTT. Translation: CASSSFRGGMNTEAFF.

The chain combines TRBV5-1 with TRBJ2-2; 8 nucleotides line up with TRBD2. The V gene's germline CDR1 is SGHRS and CDR2 YFSETQ. Losses at the gene ends were 5 bases for V and 2 bases for J; bases not matched to a gene: 5. This CDR3 has 15 residues. The CDR3 sequence is CASRLSGGNTGELFF. For the CDR3, the DNA is TGCGCCAGCAGGTTGAGCGGGGGAAACACCGGGGAGCTGTTTTTT.

The count of this clone is one. The rearrangement joins TRBV6-5 to TRBJ1-1; D uncertain. The V and J ends lost 1 base and 4 bases respectively, with 10 bases between them. From germline, CDR1 is MNHEY and CDR2 SVGAGI. CDR3 length: 14 residues. The chain's CDR3 is CASSYWEGRTEAFF. The CDR3, as DNA: TGTGCCAGCAGTTACTGGGAGGGTCGCACTGAAGCTTTCTTT.

As regards this clone: Additional DNA sequences in this sample encode the identical CDR3. The J gene is TRBJ2-2, the V gene TRBV5-1; D may be TRBD1 (5 bases). V lost 1 base to trimming and J lost 1 base, with 8 bases between them. The germline V gene encodes CDR1 SGHRS and CDR2 YFSETQ. This CDR3 is built from 15 residues. CDR3 sequence reads: CASSLTQGNTGELFF. The CDR3 DNA reads TGCGCCAGCAGCTTGACCCAGGGGAACACCGGGGAGCTGTTTTTT.

The chain links TRBV18 to TRBJ1-4; 8 bases are shared with TRBD1. Germline V CDR1 and CDR2: KGHSH, LQKENI. The CDR3 contains 14 residues. The J segment lost 8 bases and the V segment lost 3 bases, leaving 5 bases of the junction unmatched. CDR3 region: CASSPDRGDEKLFF. The CDR3 DNA sequence: TGTGCCAGCTCACCCGACAGGGGAGACGAAAAACTGTTTTTT.

The rearrangement links TRBV27 to TRBJ2-7, with 11 positions matching TRBD2. Germline-derived CDR1 and CDR2 are MNHEY and SMNVEV (reference sequence). The CDR3 extends over 15 amino acids. Germline trimming cut 5 bases from V and 7 bases from J; bases unmatched to any gene: 10. CDR3 in DNA: TGTGCCAGCAGTAGGAATAGCGGGGGGGTAGGAGAGCAGTACTTC. This encodes CASSRNSGGVGEQYF.

The chain uses TRBV28 and TRBJ1-4; D is ambiguous. V was shortened by 3 bases and J by 4 bases, with 6 bases between the two germline ends. Germline V CDR1 and CDR2: MDHEN, SYDVKM. The CDR3 contains 13 residues. Written as DNA, the CDR3 is TGTGCCAGCAGTTTTATAGATAATGAAAAACTGTTTTTT. Its translation: CASSFIDNEKLFF. The complete variable domain, with remaining parts taken from reference TRBV28 and TRBJ1-4, reads DVKVTQSSRYLVKRTGEKVFLECVQDMDHENMFWYRQDPGLGLRLIYFSYDVKMKEKGDIPEGYSVSREKKERFSLILESASTNQTSMYLCASSFIDNEKLFFGSGTQLSVL.

This clone came up a few times. The chain is built from TRBV30 and TRBJ1-1, with no clear D. The germline V gene has CDR1 GTSNPN and CDR2 SVGIG (reference sequence). This CDR3 spans 13 amino acids. Trimming shortened V by 4 bases and J by 6 bases, and 15 bases separated the two germline ends. The CDR3 DNA reads as TGTGCCTGGAACGGTCACGGAGGGCCTGAAGCTTTCTTT. It codes for CAWNGHGGPEAFF.

The chain joins TRBV5-1 to TRBJ2-1, with 7 nucleotides matching TRBD2. Germline loops: CDR1 SGHRS, CDR2 YFSETQ. V lost 1 base and J lost 4; bases outside the gene matches: 8. The CDR3 covers 16 residues. The CDR3 protein is CASSLQSGARYNEQFF. CDR3 bases: TGCGCCAGCAGCTTGCAAAGCGGGGCGCGGTACAATGAGCAGTTCTTC.

The chain combines TRBV6-5 with TRBJ1-3; TRBD1 aligns across 7 bases. This CDR3 has 15 amino acids. The germline gives CDR1 MNHEY, CDR2 SVGAGI. The ends lost 6 bases at V and 4 bases at J; junction bases unmatched: 9. The CDR3, as DNA: TGTGCCAGCAGCTCCAGGGGGTCGCGGGGAAACACCATATATTTT. Residues: CASSSRGSRGNTIYF.

This rearrangement joins TRBV7-9 to TRBJ1-2; TRBD1 aligns across 9 bases. The CDR3 sequence is 17 residues long. Losses at the gene ends were 2 bases for V and 10 bases for J; bases not matched to a gene: 17. Germline lookup yields CDR1 SEHNR and CDR2 FQNEAQ (reference sequence). The CDR3 loop reads CASSLTGGRGMARDYTF. The CDR3 DNA reads as TGTGCCAGCAGCTTAACAGGGGGCCGTGGTATGGCGCGCGACTACACCTTC.

This chain uses TRBV9 with TRBJ1-3; 9 nucleotides agree with TRBD1. The V gene's germline CDR1 is SGDLS and CDR2 YYNGEE. The V and J ends lost 2 bases and 4 bases, in that order; junction bases with no gene match: 10. This CDR3 contains 17 residues. CDR3 residues: CASSVTAGQGGGNTIYF. The CDR3 nucleotides are TGTGCCAGCAGCGTTACCGCGGGACAGGGAGGAGGAAACACCATATATTTT.

This rearrangement joins TRBV19 to TRBJ1-1, with a tentative D call TRBD1 (5 bases). The CDR3 is 14 residues long. V shed 5 bases and J shed 0 bases, with 10 bases lying between them. CDR1 and CDR2 (germline): LNHDA, SQIVND (reference sequence). CDR3 sequence: CASSLRGMNTEAFF. CDR3 sequence (DNA): TGTGCCAGTAGTTTAAGGGGCATGAACACTGAAGCTTTCTTT.

The gene calls are TRBV18 and TRBJ1-1; 7 nucleotides align to TRBD1. The trim removed 3 bases at V and 0 bases at J, leaving 1 base unmatched. CDR1 KGHSH and CDR2 LQKENI come from the germline V gene. CDR3 length: 14 residues. For the CDR3, the DNA is TGTGCCAGCTCACCGGGACAGATGAACACTGAAGCTTTCTTT. Residues: CASSPGQMNTEAFF.